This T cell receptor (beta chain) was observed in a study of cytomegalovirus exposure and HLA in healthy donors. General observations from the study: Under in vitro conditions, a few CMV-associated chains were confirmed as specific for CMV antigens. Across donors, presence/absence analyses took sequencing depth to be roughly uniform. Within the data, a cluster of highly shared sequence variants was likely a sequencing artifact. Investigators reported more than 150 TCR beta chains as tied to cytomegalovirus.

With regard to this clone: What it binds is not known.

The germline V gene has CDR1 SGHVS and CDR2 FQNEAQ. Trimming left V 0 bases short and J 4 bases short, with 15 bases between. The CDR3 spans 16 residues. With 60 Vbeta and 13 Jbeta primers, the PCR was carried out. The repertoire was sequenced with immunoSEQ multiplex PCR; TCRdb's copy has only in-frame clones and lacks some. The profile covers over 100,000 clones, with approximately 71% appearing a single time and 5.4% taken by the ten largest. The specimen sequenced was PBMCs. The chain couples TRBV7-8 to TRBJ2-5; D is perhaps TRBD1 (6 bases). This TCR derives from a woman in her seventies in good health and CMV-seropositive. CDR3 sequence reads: CASSLAGAGSGETQYF. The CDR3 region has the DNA TGTGCCAGCAGCTTAGCGGGGGCCGGTTCCGGAGAGACCCAGTACTTC.